This TCR beta chain was profiled in a study of shared clonotypes between healthy human individuals. Genomic DNA per cell subset filled all wells of several immunoSEQ plates. Assay used: immunoSEQ multiplex PCR; TCRdb lists only in-frame clones, some missing. The repertoire consists of millions of clones, with around 93% occurring once and the leading ten covering approximately 1.7%. As defined, naive CD8 cells were CD45RO-negative and positively selected for CCR7, with terminally differentiated effector memory CD45RA+ cells excluded. The germline CDR1 and CDR2 sequences are LGHNA and YSLEER. This CDR3 contains 14 residues. V dropped 3 bases and J dropped 6 bases, with 14 bases sitting between them.

This sequence was found in a man between 18 and 29 years old in good health. Some clones in this sample may be carry-over from other donors' samples. The specimen was naive CD8+ T cells from PBMCs. The chain recombines TRBV4-3 with TRBJ1-1; TRBD1 might be the D (5 bases). The CDR3 reads CASSHLQGRAEAFF. CDR3 bases: TGCGCCAGCAGCCACCTTCAGGGAAGGGCTGAAGCTTTCTTT.